The clone carrying this TCR beta chain was seen only a few times. The CDR3 is made up of 19 amino acids. The ends lost 10 bases at V and 1 base at J; junction bases unmatched: 17. Germline V gene lookup returns CDR1 ENHRY and CDR2 SYGVKD. The data are from a study of blood T cell repertoires in COVID-19. At the level of the study: Spain, Italy and the United States supplied samples that represented acute and convalescent COVID-19. From T cells, B-cell-depleted T cells, or PBMCs came the material, which was cDNA or gDNA.

Authors' methods: Using reference gene primer amplification, nucleated cell counts were estimated. Clones were sequenced by immunoSEQ multiplex PCR, and TCRdb holds only the in-frame ones, with some missing. V and J calls and clone size are as listed in that table; D and trimming were resolved from the DNA. The sample holds 15,000 to 20,000 clones; more than 75% are singletons and the top ten take under 25%. The sequencing sample was made of peripheral blood. This chain links TRBV10-3 with TRBJ2-3; 13 positions agree with TRBD2. This receptor was obtained from a man in his fifties or sixties with active or convalescent COVID-19. As DNA, the CDR3 is TGTGCCACCGCGAGGACTAGCGGGGGATCCGTCTCAGGCACAGATACGCAGTATTTT. Protein product: CATARTSGGSVSGTDTQYF.